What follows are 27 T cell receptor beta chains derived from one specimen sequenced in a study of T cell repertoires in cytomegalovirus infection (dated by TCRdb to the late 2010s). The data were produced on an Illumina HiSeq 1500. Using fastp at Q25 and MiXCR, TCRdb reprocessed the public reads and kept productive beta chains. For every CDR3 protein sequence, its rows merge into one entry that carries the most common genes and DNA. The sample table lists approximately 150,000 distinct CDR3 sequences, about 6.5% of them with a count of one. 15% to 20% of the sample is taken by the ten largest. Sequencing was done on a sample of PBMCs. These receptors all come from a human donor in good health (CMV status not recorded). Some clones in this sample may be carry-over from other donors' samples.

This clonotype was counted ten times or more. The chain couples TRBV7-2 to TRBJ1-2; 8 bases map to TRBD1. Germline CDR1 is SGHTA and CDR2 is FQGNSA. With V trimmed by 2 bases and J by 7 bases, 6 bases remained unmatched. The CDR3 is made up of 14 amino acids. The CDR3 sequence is CASSLQTGERGYTF. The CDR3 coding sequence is TGTGCCAGCAGCTTACAGACAGGGGAGCGTGGCTACACCTTC.

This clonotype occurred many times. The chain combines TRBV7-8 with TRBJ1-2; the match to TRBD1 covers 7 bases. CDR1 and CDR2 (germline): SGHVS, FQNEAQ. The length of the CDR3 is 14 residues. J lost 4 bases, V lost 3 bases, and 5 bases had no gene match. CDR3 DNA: TGTGCCAGCAGCTTCGGACAGGCCCGCTATGGCTACACCTTC. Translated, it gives CASSFGQARYGYTF.

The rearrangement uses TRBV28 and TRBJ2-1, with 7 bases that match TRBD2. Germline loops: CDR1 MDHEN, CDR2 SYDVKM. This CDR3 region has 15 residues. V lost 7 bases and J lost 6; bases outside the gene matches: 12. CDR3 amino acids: CASTNRRGKLNEQFF. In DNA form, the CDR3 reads TGTGCCAGCACGAATCGGCGGGGGAAGCTCAATGAGCAGTTCTTC.

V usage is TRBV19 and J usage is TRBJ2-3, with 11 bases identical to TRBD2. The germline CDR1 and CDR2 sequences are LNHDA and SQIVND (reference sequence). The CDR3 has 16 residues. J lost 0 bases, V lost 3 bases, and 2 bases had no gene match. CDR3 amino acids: CASSISGGASTDTQYF. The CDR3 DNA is TGTGCCAGTAGTATTAGCGGGGGGGCTAGCACAGATACGCAGTATTTT. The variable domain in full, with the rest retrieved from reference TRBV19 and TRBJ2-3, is DGGITQSPKYLFRKEGQNVTLSCEQNLNHDAMYWYRQDPGQGLRLIYYSQIVNDFQKGDIAEGYSVSREKKESFPLTVTSAQKNPTAFYLCASSISGGASTDTQYFGPGTRLTVL.

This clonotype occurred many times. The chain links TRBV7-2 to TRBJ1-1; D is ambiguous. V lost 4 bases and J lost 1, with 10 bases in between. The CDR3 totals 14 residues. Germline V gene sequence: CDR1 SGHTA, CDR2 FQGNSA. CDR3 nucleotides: TGTGCCAGCAGCTATGGCAGTCGGAACACTGAAGCTTTCTTT. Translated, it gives CASSYGSRNTEAFF.

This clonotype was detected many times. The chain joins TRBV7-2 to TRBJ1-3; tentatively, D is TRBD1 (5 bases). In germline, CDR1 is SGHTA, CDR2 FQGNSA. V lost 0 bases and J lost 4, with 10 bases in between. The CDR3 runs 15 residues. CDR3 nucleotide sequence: TGTGCCAGCAGCTTAGCTTCAGGGTCAGGAAACACCATATATTTT. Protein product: CASSLASGSGNTIYF. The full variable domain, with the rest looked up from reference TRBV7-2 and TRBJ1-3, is GAGVSQSPSNKVTEKGKDVELRCDPISGHTALYWYRQSLGQGLEFLIYFQGNSAPDKSGLPSDRFSAERTGGSVSTLTIQRTQQEDSAVYLCASSLASGSGNTIYFGEGSWLTVV.

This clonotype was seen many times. The CDR3 region has the DNA TGTGCCAGCAGCTCAGTCCAGGGGAACACTGAAGCTTTCTTT. It codes for CASSSVQGNTEAFF. V usage is TRBV7-2 and J usage is TRBJ1-1, with D tentatively TRBD1 (5 bases). The CDR3 consists of 14 residues. Trimming took off 4 bases at V and 1 base at J, with 10 bases between the two ends. Germline lookup yields CDR1 SGHTA and CDR2 FQGNSA.

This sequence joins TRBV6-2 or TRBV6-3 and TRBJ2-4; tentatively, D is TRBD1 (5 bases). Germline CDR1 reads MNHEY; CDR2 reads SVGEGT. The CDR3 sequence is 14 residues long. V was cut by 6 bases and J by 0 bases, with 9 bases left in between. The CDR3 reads CASRPQGAKNIQYF. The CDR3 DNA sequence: TGTGCCAGCAGGCCCCAGGGAGCCAAAAACATTCAGTACTTC.

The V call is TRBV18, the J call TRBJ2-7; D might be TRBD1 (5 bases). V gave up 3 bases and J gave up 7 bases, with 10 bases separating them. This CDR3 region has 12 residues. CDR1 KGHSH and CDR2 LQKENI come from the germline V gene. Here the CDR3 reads CASSPTEKEQYF. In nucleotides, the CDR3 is TGTGCCAGCTCACCGACAGAGAAGGAGCAGTACTTC. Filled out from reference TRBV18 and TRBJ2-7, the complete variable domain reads NAGVMQNPRHLVRRRGQEARLRCSPMKGHSHVYWYRQLPEEGLKFMVYLQKENIIDESGMPKERFSAEFPKEGPSILRIQQVVRGDSAAYFCASSPTEKEQYFGPGTRLTVT.

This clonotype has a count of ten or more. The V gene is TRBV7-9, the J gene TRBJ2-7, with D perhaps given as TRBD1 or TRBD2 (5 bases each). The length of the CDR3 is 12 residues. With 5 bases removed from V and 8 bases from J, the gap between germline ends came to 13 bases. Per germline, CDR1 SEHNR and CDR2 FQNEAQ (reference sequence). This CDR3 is CASSLDSGKQYF. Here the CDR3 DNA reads TGTGCCAGCAGCCTTGACAGCGGAAAGCAGTACTTC.

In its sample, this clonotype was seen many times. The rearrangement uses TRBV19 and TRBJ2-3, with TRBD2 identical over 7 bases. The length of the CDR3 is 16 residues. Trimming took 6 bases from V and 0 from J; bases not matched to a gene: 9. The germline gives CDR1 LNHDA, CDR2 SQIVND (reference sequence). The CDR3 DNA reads TGTGCCAGTAGCCGAGCCGGGACTACAAGCACAGATACGCAGTATTTT. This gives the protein CASSRAGTTSTDTQYF.

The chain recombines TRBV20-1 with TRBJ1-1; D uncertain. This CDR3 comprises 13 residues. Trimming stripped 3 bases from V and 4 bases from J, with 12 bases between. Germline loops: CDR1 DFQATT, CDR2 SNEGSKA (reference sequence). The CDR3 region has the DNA TGCAGTGCTAGTTACAAAGGGAGCACTGAAGCTTTCTTT. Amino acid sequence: CSASYKGSTEAFF.

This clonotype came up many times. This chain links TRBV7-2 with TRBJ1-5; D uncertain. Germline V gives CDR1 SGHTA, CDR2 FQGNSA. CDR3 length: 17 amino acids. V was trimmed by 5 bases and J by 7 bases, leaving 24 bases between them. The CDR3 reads CASSGSGGSAINQPQHF. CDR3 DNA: TGTGCCAGCAGCGGCTCGGGTGGCAGCGCCATTAACCAGCCCCAGCATTTT.

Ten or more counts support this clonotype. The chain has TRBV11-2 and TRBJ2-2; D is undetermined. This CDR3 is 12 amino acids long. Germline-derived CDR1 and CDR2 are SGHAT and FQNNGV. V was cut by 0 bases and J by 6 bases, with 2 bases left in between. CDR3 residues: CASSLEPGELFF. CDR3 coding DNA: TGTGCCAGCAGCTTAGAGCCCGGGGAGCTGTTTTTT.

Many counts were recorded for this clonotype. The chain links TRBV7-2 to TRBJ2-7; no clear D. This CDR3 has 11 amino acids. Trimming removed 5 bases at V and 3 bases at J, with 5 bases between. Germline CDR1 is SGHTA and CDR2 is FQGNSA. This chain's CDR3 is CASSKSYEQYF. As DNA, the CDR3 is TGTGCCAGCAGCAAAAGCTACGAGCAGTACTTC. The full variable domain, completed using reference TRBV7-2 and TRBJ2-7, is GAGVSQSPSNKVTEKGKDVELRCDPISGHTALYWYRQSLGQGLEFLIYFQGNSAPDKSGLPSDRFSAERTGGSVSTLTIQRTQQEDSAVYLCASSKSYEQYFGPGTRLTVT.

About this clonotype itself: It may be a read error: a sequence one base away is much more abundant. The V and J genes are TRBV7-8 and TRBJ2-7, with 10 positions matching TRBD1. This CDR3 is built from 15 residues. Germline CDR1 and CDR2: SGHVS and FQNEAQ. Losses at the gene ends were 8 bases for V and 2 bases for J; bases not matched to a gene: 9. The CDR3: CASGISGTGAYEQYF. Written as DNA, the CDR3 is TGTGCCAGCGGCATCTCCGGGACAGGGGCCTACGAGCAGTACTTC.

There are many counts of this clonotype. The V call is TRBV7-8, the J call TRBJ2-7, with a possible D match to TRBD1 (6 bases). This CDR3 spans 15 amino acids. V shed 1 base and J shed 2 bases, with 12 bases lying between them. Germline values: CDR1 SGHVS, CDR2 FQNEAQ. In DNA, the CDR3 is TGTGCCAGCAGCTTAGTTGCAGGGGAGACCTACGAGCAGTACTTC. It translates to CASSLVAGETYEQYF.

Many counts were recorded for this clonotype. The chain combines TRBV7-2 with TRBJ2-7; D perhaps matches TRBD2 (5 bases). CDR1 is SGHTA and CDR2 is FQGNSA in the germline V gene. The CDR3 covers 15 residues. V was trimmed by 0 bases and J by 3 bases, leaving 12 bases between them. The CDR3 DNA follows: TGTGCCAGCAGCTTAGCACTGACTACCAGCTACGAGCAGTACTTC. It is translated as CASSLALTTSYEQYF. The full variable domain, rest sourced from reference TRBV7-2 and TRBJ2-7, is GAGVSQSPSNKVTEKGKDVELRCDPISGHTALYWYRQSLGQGLEFLIYFQGNSAPDKSGLPSDRFSAERTGGSVSTLTIQRTQQEDSAVYLCASSLALTTSYEQYFGPGTRLTVT.

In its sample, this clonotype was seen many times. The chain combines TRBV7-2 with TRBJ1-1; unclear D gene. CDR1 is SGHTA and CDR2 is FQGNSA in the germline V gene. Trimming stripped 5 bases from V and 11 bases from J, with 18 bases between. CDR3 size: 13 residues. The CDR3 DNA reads TGTGCCAGCAGCGATAAACCTGGGCTTGGCGCTTTCTTT. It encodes CASSDKPGLGAFF. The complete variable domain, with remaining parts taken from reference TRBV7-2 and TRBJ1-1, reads GAGVSQSPSNKVTEKGKDVELRCDPISGHTALYWYRQSLGQGLEFLIYFQGNSAPDKSGLPSDRFSAERTGGSVSTLTIQRTQQEDSAVYLCASSDKPGLGAFFGQGTRLTVV.

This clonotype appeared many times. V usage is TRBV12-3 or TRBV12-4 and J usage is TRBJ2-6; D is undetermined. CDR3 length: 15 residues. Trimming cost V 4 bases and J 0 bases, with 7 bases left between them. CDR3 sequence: CASSSRRSGANVLTF. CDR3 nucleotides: TGTGCCAGCAGTTCCAGGCGCTCTGGGGCCAACGTCCTGACTTTC.

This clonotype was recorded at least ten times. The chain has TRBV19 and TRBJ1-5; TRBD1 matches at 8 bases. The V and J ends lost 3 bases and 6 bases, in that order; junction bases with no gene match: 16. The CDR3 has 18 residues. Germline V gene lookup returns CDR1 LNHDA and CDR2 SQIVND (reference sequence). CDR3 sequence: CASSMQGAQVISVQPQHF. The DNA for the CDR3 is TGTGCCAGTAGTATGCAGGGGGCCCAAGTAATCTCAGTTCAGCCCCAGCATTTT.

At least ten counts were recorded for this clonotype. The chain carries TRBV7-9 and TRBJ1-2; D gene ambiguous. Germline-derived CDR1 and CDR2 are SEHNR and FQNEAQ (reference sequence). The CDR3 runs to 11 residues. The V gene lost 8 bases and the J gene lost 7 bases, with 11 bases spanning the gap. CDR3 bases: TGTGCCAGCGGCATTGGAGGTGGCTACACCTTC. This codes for CASGIGGGYTF.

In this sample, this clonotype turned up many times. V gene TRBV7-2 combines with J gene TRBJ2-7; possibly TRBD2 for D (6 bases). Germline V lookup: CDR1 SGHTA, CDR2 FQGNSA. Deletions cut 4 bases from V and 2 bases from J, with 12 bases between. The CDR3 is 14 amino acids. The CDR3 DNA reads TGTGCCAGCAGCTACCCGGGAGTTACCTACGAGCAGTACTTC. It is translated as CASSYPGVTYEQYF.

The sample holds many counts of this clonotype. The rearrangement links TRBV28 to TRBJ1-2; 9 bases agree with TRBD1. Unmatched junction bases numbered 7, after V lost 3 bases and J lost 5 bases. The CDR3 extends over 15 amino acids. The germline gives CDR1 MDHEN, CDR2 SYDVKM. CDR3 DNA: TGTGCCAGCAGTTTTGGGACAGGGACCCTTTATGGCTACACCTTC. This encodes CASSFGTGTLYGYTF.

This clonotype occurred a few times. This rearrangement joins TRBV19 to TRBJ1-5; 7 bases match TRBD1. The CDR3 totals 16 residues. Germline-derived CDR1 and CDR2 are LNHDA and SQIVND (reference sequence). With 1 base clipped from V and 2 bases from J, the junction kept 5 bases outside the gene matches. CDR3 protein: CASSIGTGGGNQPQHF. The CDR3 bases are TGTGCCAGTAGTATAGGGACAGGCGGAGGCAATCAGCCCCAGCATTTT.

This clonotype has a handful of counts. The CDR3 reads CSASPGLYMYEQYF. The CDR3 DNA sequence: TGCAGTGCTAGCCCCGGCCTATATATGTACGAGCAGTACTTC. The chain links TRBV20-1 to TRBJ2-7; D call uncertain. The V end was cut by 3 bases, the J end by 4 bases, with 16 bases between. The CDR3 spans 14 residues. Germline V lookup: CDR1 DFQATT, CDR2 SNEGSKA (reference sequence).

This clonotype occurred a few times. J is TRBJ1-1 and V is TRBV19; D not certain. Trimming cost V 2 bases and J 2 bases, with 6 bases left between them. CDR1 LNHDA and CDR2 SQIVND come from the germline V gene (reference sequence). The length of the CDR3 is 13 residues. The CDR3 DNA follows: TGTGCCAGTAGTATAAATCAAAACACTGAAGCTTTCTTT. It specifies CASSINQNTEAFF.